The rows below give T cell receptor beta chains drawn from one sample of a study of post-analysis software for immune sequencing data. TCRdb re-called the PCR reads through MiXCR, storing one row per CDR3 protein. Of hundreds of thousands of distinct CDR3 sequences listed, 55% to 70% were seen once; the top ten hold 11%. The sample consisted of blood. The receptor source for this set is a girl aged 2-15 years with multiple sclerosis. Both conserved end residues are part of each CDR3. A D gene is named only where the DNA matches it firmly. The size of a clone is reported for some rows only, either as once, few or many, or as a class for expanded clones.

NA	NA	TRBJ1-2	TRBV7-2	TGTGCCAGCAGCCCCGGGACTGAGGTGGGCTACACCTTC	CASSPGTEVGYTF
NA	NA	TRBJ2-7	TRBV27	TGTACCAGCAGTTTAAATGGGTTCCGGGAGCAGTACTTC	CTSSLNGFREQYF
NA	NA	TRBJ1-1	TRBV5-1	TGCGCCAGCAGCTTAGGATCAGGGAGCACTGAAGCTTTCTTT	CASSLGSGSTEAFF
TRBD2	NA	TRBJ2-3	TRBV7-9	TGTGCCAGCAGCTTAACGGCGGGGGTAGGCACAGATACGCAGTATTTT	CASSLTAGVGTDTQYF
TRBD1	NA	TRBJ2-1	TRBV12-3/TRBV12-4	TGTGCCAGCATCCCCGGGACAGGGACCTACAATGAGCAGTTCTTC	CASIPGTGTYNEQFF
NA	few	TRBJ2-1	TRBV7-2	TGTGCCAGCAGCTTAGAGGCGCTCGGGGGCTACAATGAGCAGTTCTTC	CASSLEALGGYNEQFF
NA	NA	TRBJ1-1	TRBV3-1	TGTGCCAGCAGCCTAGAGTCCGGGGAAGGGGGCACTGAAGCTTTCTTT	CASSLESGEGGTEAFF
NA	NA	TRBJ2-3	TRBV5-1	TGCGCCAGCAGCCCAACGGGGTTTAGCACAGATACGCAGTATTTT	CASSPTGFSTDTQYF
NA	NA	TRBJ1-2	TRBV6-6	TGTGCCAGCAGTTACTCGGGGCAAGAAGGAGGCTACACCTTC	CASSYSGQEGGYTF
TRBD2	NA	TRBJ2-3	TRBV11-2	TGTGCCAGCAGCCCCATCCGACTAGCGGGAACGGATACGCAGTATTTT	CASSPIRLAGTDTQYF
TRBD1	once	TRBJ2-3	TRBV7-6	TGTGCCAGCAGCTTAGTGGAGGACAGGGGACGAGATACGCAGTATTTT	CASSLVEDRGRDTQYF
TRBD1	NA	TRBJ2-2	TRBV5-4	TGTGCCAGCAGCTTCGGACAGGGGGGCACCGGGGAGCTGTTTTTT	CASSFGQGGTGELFF
NA	NA	TRBJ2-2	TRBV12-3/TRBV12-4	TGTGCCAGCACTCCCGTGGCGGGAACCGGGGAGCTGTTTTTT	CASTPVAGTGELFF
TRBD2	NA	TRBJ2-7	TRBV12-3/TRBV12-4	TGTGCCAGCAGCCCCATAGCGGGAAGCTCCTACGAGCAGTACTTC	CASSPIAGSSYEQYF
TRBD2	NA	TRBJ2-5	TRBV20-1	TGCAGTCCCCTTAAGGTAGCGGGGGGGCCGGAGACCCAGTACTTC	CSPLKVAGGPETQYF
NA	NA	TRBJ1-6	TRBV25-1	TGTGCCAGCAGTCCGGTAGGGGCGATCTATAATTCACCCCTCCACTTT	CASSPVGAIYNSPLHF
NA	NA	TRBJ1-2	TRBV10-3	TGTGCCATCAGTGAGTTCGAGGGGCGCTACACCTTC	CAISEFEGRYTF
NA	NA	TRBJ2-5	TRBV7-9	TGTGCCAGCAGCTCGGACAGTTTCGAGACCCAGTACTTC	CASSSDSFETQYF
TRBD1	NA	TRBJ2-7	TRBV5-1	TGCGCCAGCAGCTTGGCACAGGGGGCCTACAATGAGCAGTACTTC	CASSLAQGAYNEQYF
NA	NA	TRBJ1-4	TRBV9	TGTGCCAGCAGCGTTGGGACGAAGAATGAAAAACTGTTTTTT	CASSVGTKNEKLFF
NA	few	TRBJ2-5	TRBV21-1	TGTGCCAGCAGCAAGGGCGCGGGCTGGGAGACCCAGTACTTC	CASSKGAGWETQYF
NA	few	TRBJ1-1	TRBV20-1	TGCAGTGCTAGAGGTCCAGGGACTGAAGCTTTCTTT	CSARGPGTEAFF
NA	few	TRBJ1-1	TRBV6-5	TGTGCCAGCAGTTACAGGGAGGACACTGAAGCTTTCTTT	CASSYREDTEAFF
NA	NA	TRBJ2-6	TRBV2	TGTGCCAGCAGGGCCGCCAGCTCTGGGGCCAACGTCCTGACTTTC	CASRAASSGANVLTF
TRBD2	NA	TRBJ2-4	TRBV7-9	TGTGCCAGCACCCATTCGACTAGCGGGGGGACCTTAGCCAAAAACATTCAGTACTTC	CASTHSTSGGTLAKNIQYF
NA	NA	TRBJ2-3	TRBV20-1	TGCAGTGCTAGGAGGGGCGGGACCTACCCACATACGCAGTATTTT	CSARRGGTYPHTQYF
TRBD2	NA	TRBJ2-1	TRBV20-1	TGCAGTGCCCCGTACGGGACTAGAGGCAATGAGCAGTTCTTC	CSAPYGTRGNEQFF
NA	many	TRBJ1-5	TRBV6-6	TGTGCCAGCAGTTTGGCCGTTCAGAGGGTCAATCAGCCCCAGCATTTT	CASSLAVQRVNQPQHF
NA	few	TRBJ2-6	TRBV10-3	TGTGCCATCAGTGACTCCGGGACCGTGAGGGCTGGGGCCAACGTCCTGACTTTC	CAISDSGTVRAGANVLTF
NA	NA	TRBJ2-1	TRBV12-3/TRBV12-4	TGTGCCAGCAGTACCAGGGCGGACAATGAGCAGTTCTTC	CASSTRADNEQFF
NA	NA	TRBJ1-1	TRBV7-2	TGTGCCAGCAGTTTGAACGCTTTGGGCACTGAAGCTTTCTTT	CASSLNALGTEAFF
NA	NA	TRBJ2-5	TRBV29-1	TGCAGCGTTGAAGGCGGGCAGGCGTTGGTGGCCCAGTACTTC	CSVEGGQALVAQYF